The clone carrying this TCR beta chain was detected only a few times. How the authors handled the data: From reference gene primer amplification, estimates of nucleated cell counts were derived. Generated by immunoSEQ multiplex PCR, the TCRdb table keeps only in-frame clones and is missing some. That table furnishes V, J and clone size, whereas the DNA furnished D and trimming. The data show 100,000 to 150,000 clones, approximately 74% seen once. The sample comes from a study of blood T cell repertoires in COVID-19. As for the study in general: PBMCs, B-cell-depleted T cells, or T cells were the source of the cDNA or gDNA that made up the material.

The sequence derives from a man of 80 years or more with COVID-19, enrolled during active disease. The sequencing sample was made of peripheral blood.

The CDR3 nucleotides read TGTGCCAGCAGGGGGACTTCCTCTGGGGGCGGGGAGCTGTTTTTT. It encodes CASRGTSSGGGELFF. This rearrangement joins TRBV2 to TRBJ2-2, with a tentative D call TRBD2 (6 bases). Per germline, CDR1 SNHLY and CDR2 FYNNEI. This CDR3 has 15 amino acids. V was shortened by 6 bases and J by 7 bases, with 18 bases between the two germline ends.